Below are 22 T cell receptor beta chains sequenced from a single sample in a study of blood T cell repertoires in COVID-19. Clones were read by immunoSEQ multiplex PCR, and TCRdb kept only the in-frame ones, dropping some. Altogether around 180,000 clones are present, around 87% being singletons, with the ten largest covering nearly 2.5%. Sequenced: peripheral blood. These receptors were collected from a middle-aged man with active or convalescent COVID-19.

The chain is built from TRBV7-6 and TRBJ2-5; D remains unclear. V dropped 6 bases and J dropped 4 bases, with 15 bases sitting between them. This CDR3 spans 14 amino acids. CDR1 is SGHVS and CDR2 is FNYEAQ in the germline V gene. This CDR3 reads CASRSTVRSETQYF. The CDR3 bases are TGTGCCAGCAGATCCACTGTCAGGTCAGAGACCCAGTACTTC.

The CDR3 region is CASSYSSSYETQYF. CDR3 bases: TGTGCCAGCAGTTACTCATCTAGTTACGAGACCCAGTACTTC. V usage is TRBV6-2 or TRBV6-3 and J usage is TRBJ2-5; D unclear. The V gene's germline CDR1 is MNHEY and CDR2 SVGEGT. V was pared by 0 bases and J by 5 bases, with 10 bases between. This CDR3 is 14 amino acids long.

CDR3 coding DNA: TGTGCCAGCAGTTTGGCCGGACACGGCAATCAGCCCCAGCATTTT. Translating gives CASSLAGHGNQPQHF. This chain connects TRBV28 to TRBJ1-5, with D perhaps TRBD1 (5 bases). V lost 3 bases and J lost 2, with 11 bases in between. Germline loops: CDR1 MDHEN, CDR2 SYDVKM. The CDR3 is 15 residues long.

This clone occurred a few times. CDR3 loop: CASSPGASNQPQHF. CDR3 bases: TGTGCCAGCAGCCCCGGTGCTAGCAATCAGCCCCAGCATTTT. The rearrangement joins TRBV27 to TRBJ1-5; D is unresolved. The CDR3 contains 14 residues. Germline V lookup: CDR1 MNHEY, CDR2 SMNVEV (reference sequence). V lost 6 bases and J lost 0, with 9 bases in between.

This rearrangement joins TRBV9 to TRBJ1-5; the match to TRBD1 covers 8 bases. From germline, CDR1 is SGDLS and CDR2 YYNGEE. V dropped 5 bases and J dropped 2; count of bases not matched to a gene: 6. This CDR3 contains 15 residues. CDR3 region: CASSRDRGGNQPQHF. The CDR3 coding sequence is TGTGCCAGCAGTCGAGACAGGGGTGGCAATCAGCCCCAGCATTTT.

In DNA, the CDR3 is TGTGCCAGCAGCCCCCGGGGGGTGGCTTACAATGAGCAGTTCTTC. It is translated as CASSPRGVAYNEQFF. The chain employs TRBV7-9 and TRBJ2-1, with TRBD2 identical over 7 bases. The germline gives CDR1 SEHNR, CDR2 FQNEAQ (reference sequence). This CDR3 is built from 15 residues. Trimming at V came to 5 bases and at J to 4 bases, leaving 8 bases not matched to a gene.

The genes are TRBV3-1 (or the pseudogene TRBV3-2) and TRBJ2-1, with D maybe TRBD2 (6 bases). Per the germline V gene, CDR1 is LGHDT and CDR2 is YNNKEL (reference sequence). Trimming took 5 bases from V and 5 from J, leaving 13 bases between them. The CDR3 spans 14 residues. CDR3 sequence: CASSKRDFDNEQFF. The CDR3, as DNA: TGTGCCAGCAGCAAACGGGACTTTGACAATGAGCAGTTCTTC.

The V call is TRBV21-1, the J call TRBJ1-5. TRBV21-1 is labeled a pseudogene. CDR3 size: 19 residues. CDR3 DNA sequence: TGTGCCAGCAGCAAATACGGGCGCTGTCGGGATTTTCCTAATCAGCCCCAGCATTTT. Its translation: CASSKYGRCRDFPNQPQHF.

The CDR3 loop reads CASSRTDLNTGELFF. In DNA, the CDR3 is TGTGCCAGCAGCCGGACAGACTTGAACACCGGGGAGCTGTTTTTT. The gene calls are TRBV7-2 and TRBJ2-2, with D perhaps TRBD1 (6 bases). The CDR3 runs 15 residues. The V gene lost 5 bases and the J gene lost 1 base, with 11 bases spanning the gap. Germline CDR1 and CDR2: SGHTA and FQGNSA. The full variable domain, its missing parts supplied by reference TRBV7-2 and TRBJ2-2, is GAGVSQSPSNKVTEKGKDVELRCDPISGHTALYWYRQSLGQGLEFLIYFQGNSAPDKSGLPSDRFSAERTGGSVSTLTIQRTQQEDSAVYLCASSRTDLNTGELFFGEGSRLTVL.

This chain's CDR3 is CASSYSRETADGYTF. Here the CDR3 DNA reads TGTGCCAGCAGTTACTCCCGGGAAACGGCGGACGGCTACACCTTC. J is TRBJ1-2 and V is TRBV6-5; D is ambiguous. Looked up from germline, CDR1 is MNHEY and CDR2 is SVGAGI. The CDR3 has 15 amino acids. Trimming took 0 bases from V and 8 from J, leaving 16 bases between them.

This chain joins TRBV19 and TRBJ2-4; D ambiguous. Per germline, CDR1 LNHDA and CDR2 SQIVND (reference sequence). V gave up 5 bases and J gave up 1 base, with 3 bases separating them. There are 12 residues in the CDR3. This chain's CDR3 is CASSAAKNIQYF. CDR3 sequence (DNA): TGTGCCAGTAGTGCGGCCAAAAACATTCAGTACTTC.

This clone showed up just a few times. A read error may produce the germline difference seen at one junction end. The rearrangement uses TRBV3-1 (or the pseudogene TRBV3-2) and TRBJ2-7; 7 bases match TRBD2. Germline assignment: CDR1 LGHDT and CDR2 YNNKEL (reference sequence). CDR3 length: 13 residues. CDR3 sequence (DNA): TGTGCCAGCAGCCAAGAGGCTAGCGGTAGCACGAACTTC. Translation gives CASSQEASGSTNF.

This clone has a handful of counts. The chain employs TRBV7-8 and TRBJ1-2; 9 nucleotides match TRBD1. Trimming took 1 base from V and 4 from J; bases not matched to a gene: 7. CDR3 length equals 16 residues. Germline assignment: CDR1 SGHVS and CDR2 FQNEAQ. The CDR3 bases are TGTGCCAGCAGCTTAGGAACCGGGACAGGGATCTATGGCTACACCTTC. Translating it yields CASSLGTGTGIYGYTF.

The chain employs TRBV28 and TRBJ2-6; TRBD2 might be the D (7 bases). CDR1 MDHEN and CDR2 SYDVKM come from the germline V gene. The CDR3 is made up of 13 amino acids. The V end was cut by 6 bases, the J end by 12 bases, with 15 bases between. CDR3 sequence: CASSPGGPAVLTF. DNA of the CDR3: TGTGCCAGCAGCCCGGGGGGCCCCGCCGTCCTGACTTTC.

The J gene is TRBJ2-2, the V gene TRBV9, with 7 bases lining up with TRBD1. The J segment lost 3 bases and the V segment lost 0 bases, leaving 8 bases of the junction unmatched. The CDR3 loop spans 17 amino acids. Germline V CDR1 and CDR2: SGDLS, YYNGEE. CDR3 coding DNA: TGTGCCAGCAGCGTAGGGGGTGGGACAGAGTACACCGGGGAGCTGTTTTTT. Translating it yields CASSVGGGTEYTGELFF.

V gene TRBV10-3 combines with J gene TRBJ1-3; D call uncertain. This CDR3 is built from 14 residues. Trimming removed 0 bases from V and 7 bases from J, with 10 bases in between. Germline loops: CDR1 ENHRY, CDR2 SYGVKD. CDR3 nucleotide sequence: TGTGCCATCAGTGAGTCAGGAGGAGTCAACACCATATATTTT. The encoded protein is CAISESGGVNTIYF.

This chain connects TRBV13 to TRBJ1-1; D remains unclear. The germline V gene has CDR1 PRHDT and CDR2 FYEKMQ (reference sequence). The V gene lost 7 bases and the J gene lost 1 base, with 7 bases spanning the gap. CDR3 size: 12 residues. CDR3 region: CASTSGNTEAFF. CDR3 DNA sequence: TGTGCCAGCACTTCGGGGAACACTGAAGCTTTCTTT.

In its sample, this clone was seen a few times. The chain couples TRBV3-1 (or the pseudogene TRBV3-2) to TRBJ1-1, with 7 bases that match TRBD1. V dropped 5 bases and J dropped 4; count of bases not matched to a gene: 4. This CDR3 is built from 13 residues. Germline V gene lookup returns CDR1 LGHDT and CDR2 YNNKEL (reference sequence). The CDR3 spells CASSSRQGTEAFF. The CDR3 DNA sequence: TGTGCCAGCAGCTCCCGACAGGGCACTGAAGCTTTCTTT.

V usage is TRBV6-1 and J usage is TRBJ2-7; 7 bases are a match to TRBD1. The CDR3 is made up of 14 amino acids. V was clipped by 2 bases and J by 4 bases; unmatched bases: 5. The germline V gene has CDR1 MNHNS and CDR2 SASEGT. DNA of the CDR3: TGTGCCAGCAGTGAATCGCCAGGGGGTTACGAGCAGTACTTC. This encodes CASSESPGGYEQYF.

The gene calls are TRBV18 and TRBJ2-5, with D unclear. CDR3 length: 16 amino acids. Looked up from germline, CDR1 is KGHSH and CDR2 is LQKENI. Trimming removed 3 bases at V and 0 bases at J, with 14 bases between. The CDR3, as DNA: TGTGCCAGCTCACCCCTCCGCGGTTCGTACCAAGAGACCCAGTACTTC. The encoded protein is CASSPLRGSYQETQYF.

The rearrangement links TRBV3-1 (or the pseudogene TRBV3-2) to TRBJ1-2, with 9 bases aligning to TRBD1. V was clipped by 5 bases and J by 2 bases; unmatched bases: 6. CDR3 size: 15 residues. CDR1 and CDR2 (germline): LGHDT, YNNKEL (reference sequence). The CDR3 region is CASSITGTGNYGYTF. CDR3 DNA sequence: TGTGCCAGCAGCATCACCGGGACAGGGAACTATGGCTACACCTTC.

DNA of the CDR3: TGTGCCAGTACCCAGCGGGGGGACAGCAATCAGCCCCAGCATTTT. It yields the protein CASTQRGDSNQPQHF. This sequence joins TRBV19 and TRBJ1-5; a weak D match, TRBD1 (5 bases). Germline V lookup: CDR1 LNHDA, CDR2 SQIVND (reference sequence). The CDR3 length is 15 residues. Trimming shortened V by 7 bases and J by 1 base, and 14 bases separated the two germline ends. The full variable domain, rest sourced from reference TRBV19 and TRBJ1-5, is DGGITQSPKYLFRKEGQNVTLSCEQNLNHDAMYWYRQDPGQGLRLIYYSQIVNDFQKGDIAEGYSVSREKKESFPLTVTSAQKNPTAFYLCASTQRGDSNQPQHFGDGTRLSIL.